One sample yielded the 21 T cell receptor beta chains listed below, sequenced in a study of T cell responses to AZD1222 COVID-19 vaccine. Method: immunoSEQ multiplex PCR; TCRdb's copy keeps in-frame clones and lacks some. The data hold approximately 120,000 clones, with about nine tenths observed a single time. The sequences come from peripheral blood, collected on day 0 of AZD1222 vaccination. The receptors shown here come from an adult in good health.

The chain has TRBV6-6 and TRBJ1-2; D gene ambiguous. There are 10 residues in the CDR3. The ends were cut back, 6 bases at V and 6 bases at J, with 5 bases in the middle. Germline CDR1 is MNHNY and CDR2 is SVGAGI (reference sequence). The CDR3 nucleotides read TGTGCCAGCAGCCAGCATGGCTACACCTTC. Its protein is CASSQHGYTF.

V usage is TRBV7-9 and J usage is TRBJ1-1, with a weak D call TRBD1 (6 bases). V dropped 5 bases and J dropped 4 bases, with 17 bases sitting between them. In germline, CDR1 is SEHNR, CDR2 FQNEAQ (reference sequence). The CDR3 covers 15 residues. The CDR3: CASSPGGGFITEAFF. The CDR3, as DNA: TGTGCCAGCAGCCCGGGAGGGGGTTTTATCACTGAAGCTTTCTTT.

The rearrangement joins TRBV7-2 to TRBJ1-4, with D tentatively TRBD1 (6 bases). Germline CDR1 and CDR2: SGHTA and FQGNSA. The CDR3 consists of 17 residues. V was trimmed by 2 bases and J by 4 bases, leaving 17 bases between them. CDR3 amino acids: CASSLRGRAEHNEKLFF. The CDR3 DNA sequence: TGTGCCAGCAGCTTAAGGGGGAGGGCCGAGCATAATGAAAAACTGTTTTTT.

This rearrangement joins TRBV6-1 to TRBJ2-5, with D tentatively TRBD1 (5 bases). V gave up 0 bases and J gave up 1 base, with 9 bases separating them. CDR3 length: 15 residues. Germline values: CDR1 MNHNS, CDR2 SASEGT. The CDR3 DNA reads TGTGCCAGCAGTGAAGCGCCCAGGGTCCAAGAGACCCAGTACTTC. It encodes CASSEAPRVQETQYF.

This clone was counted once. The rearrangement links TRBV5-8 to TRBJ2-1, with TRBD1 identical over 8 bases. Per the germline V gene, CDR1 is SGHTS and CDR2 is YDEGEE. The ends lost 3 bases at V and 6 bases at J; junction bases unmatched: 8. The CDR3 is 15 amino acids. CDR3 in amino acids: CASSYRDRFFNEQFF. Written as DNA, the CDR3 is TGTGCCAGCAGCTACCGGGACAGGTTCTTCAATGAGCAGTTCTTC.

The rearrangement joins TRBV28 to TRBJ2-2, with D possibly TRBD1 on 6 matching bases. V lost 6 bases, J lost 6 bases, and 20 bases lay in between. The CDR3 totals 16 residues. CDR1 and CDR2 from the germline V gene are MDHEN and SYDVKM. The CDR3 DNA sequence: TGTGCCAGCAGCATAGGGGCAGGGGCGAAGTCCGGGGAGCTGTTTTTT. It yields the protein CASSIGAGAKSGELFF.

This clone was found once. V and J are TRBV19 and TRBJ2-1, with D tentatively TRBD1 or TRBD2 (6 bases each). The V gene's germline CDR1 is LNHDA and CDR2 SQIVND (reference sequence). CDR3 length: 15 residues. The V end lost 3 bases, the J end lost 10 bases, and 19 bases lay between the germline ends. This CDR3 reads CASSIGGQGIGEQFF. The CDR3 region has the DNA TGTGCCAGTAGTATTGGGGGGCAGGGGATAGGCGAGCAGTTCTTC.

The CDR3 here is CASSKPRTALNTEAFF. The CDR3 DNA reads as TGTGCCAGCAGTAAACCGCGGACAGCCCTGAACACTGAAGCTTTCTTT. The V and J genes are TRBV6-2 or TRBV6-3 and TRBJ1-1, with a weak D call TRBD1 (6 bases). The CDR3 is 16 amino acids. The germline V gene has CDR1 MNHEY and CDR2 SVGEGT. Deletions cut 5 bases from V and 0 bases from J, with 16 bases between.

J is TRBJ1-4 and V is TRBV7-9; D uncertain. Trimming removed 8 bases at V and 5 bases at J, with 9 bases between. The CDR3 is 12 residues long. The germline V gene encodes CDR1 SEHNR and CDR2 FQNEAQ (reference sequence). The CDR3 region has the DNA TGTGCCAGCGGCGGGGAAAATGAAAAACTGTTTTTT. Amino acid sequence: CASGGENEKLFF.

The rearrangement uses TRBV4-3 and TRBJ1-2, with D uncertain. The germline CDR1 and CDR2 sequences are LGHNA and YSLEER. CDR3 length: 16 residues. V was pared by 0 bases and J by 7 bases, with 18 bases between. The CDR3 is CASSQDLRRVPRGYTF. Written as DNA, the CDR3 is TGCGCCAGCAGCCAAGATCTAAGGAGGGTTCCTCGTGGCTACACCTTC.

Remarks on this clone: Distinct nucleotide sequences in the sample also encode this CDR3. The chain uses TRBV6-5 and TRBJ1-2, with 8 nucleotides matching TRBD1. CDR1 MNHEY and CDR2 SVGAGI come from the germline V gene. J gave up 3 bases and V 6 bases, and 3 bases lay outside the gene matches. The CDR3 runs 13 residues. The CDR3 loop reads CASRQGVDYGYTF. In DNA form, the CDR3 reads TGTGCCAGCAGACAGGGGGTAGACTATGGCTACACCTTC.

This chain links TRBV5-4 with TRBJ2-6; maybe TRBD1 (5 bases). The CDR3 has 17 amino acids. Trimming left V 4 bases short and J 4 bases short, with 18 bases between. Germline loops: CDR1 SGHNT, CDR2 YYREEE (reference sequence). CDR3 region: CASSPPPGAQGANVLTF. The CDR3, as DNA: TGTGCCAGCAGCCCGCCCCCTGGGGCGCAAGGGGCCAACGTCCTGACTTTC.

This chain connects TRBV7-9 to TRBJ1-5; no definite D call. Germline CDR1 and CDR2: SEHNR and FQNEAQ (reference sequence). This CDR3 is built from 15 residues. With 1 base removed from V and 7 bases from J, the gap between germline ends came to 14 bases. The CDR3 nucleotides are TGTGCCAGCAGCTTAGACGGGGTGGCGGACCAGCCCCAGCATTTT. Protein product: CASSLDGVADQPQHF. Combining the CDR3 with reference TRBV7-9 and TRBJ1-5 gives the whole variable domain DTGVSQNPRHKITKRGQNVTFRCDPISEHNRLYWYRQTLGQGPEFLTYFQNEAQLEKSRLLSDRFSAERPKGSFSTLEIQRTEQGDSAMYLCASSLDGVADQPQHFGDGTRLSIL.

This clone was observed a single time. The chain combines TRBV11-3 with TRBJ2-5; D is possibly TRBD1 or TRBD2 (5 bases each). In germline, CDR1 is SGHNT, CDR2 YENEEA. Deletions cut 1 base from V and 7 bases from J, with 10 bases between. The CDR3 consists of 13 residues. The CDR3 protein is CASSLGSGRTQYF. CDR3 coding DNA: TGTGCCAGCAGCTTAGGTTCGGGACGGACCCAGTACTTC.

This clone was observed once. The CDR3 DNA is TGCGCCAGCAGCTTCTCGGGGTTGAATCAGCCCCAGCATTTT. Translation: CASSFSGLNQPQHF. V is TRBV5-1 and J is TRBJ1-5; D call uncertain. This CDR3 contains 14 residues. V lost 2 bases and J 4 bases, leaving 10 bases between the germline ends. CDR1 is SGHRS, CDR2 YFSETQ, per germline. The full variable domain, its missing parts supplied by reference TRBV5-1 and TRBJ1-5, is KAGVTQTPRYLIKTRGQQVTLSCSPISGHRSVSWYQQTPGQGLQFLFEYFSETQRNKGNFPGRFSGRQFSNSRSEMNVSTLELGDSALYLCASSFSGLNQPQHFGDGTRLSIL.

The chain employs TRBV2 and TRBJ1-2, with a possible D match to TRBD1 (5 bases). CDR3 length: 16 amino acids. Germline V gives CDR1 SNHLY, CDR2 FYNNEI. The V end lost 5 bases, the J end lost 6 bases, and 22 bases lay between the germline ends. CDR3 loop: CASSPGGAHVTDGYTF. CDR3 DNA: TGTGCCAGCAGTCCCGGGGGAGCCCATGTTACCGATGGCTACACCTTC.

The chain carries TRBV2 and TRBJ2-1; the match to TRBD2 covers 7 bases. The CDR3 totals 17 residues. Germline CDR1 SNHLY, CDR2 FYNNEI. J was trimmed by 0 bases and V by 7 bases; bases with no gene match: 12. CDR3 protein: CASNKGLGGTSYNEQFF. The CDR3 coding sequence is TGTGCCAGCAACAAGGGTCTCGGGGGGACCTCCTACAATGAGCAGTTCTTC.

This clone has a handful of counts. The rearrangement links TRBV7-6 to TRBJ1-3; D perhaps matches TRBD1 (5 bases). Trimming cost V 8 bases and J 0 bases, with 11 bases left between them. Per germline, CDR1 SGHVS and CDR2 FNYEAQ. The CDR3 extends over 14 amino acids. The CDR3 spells CASSGTVSGNTIYF. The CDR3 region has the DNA TGTGCCAGCTCTGGGACCGTCTCTGGAAACACCATATATTTT.

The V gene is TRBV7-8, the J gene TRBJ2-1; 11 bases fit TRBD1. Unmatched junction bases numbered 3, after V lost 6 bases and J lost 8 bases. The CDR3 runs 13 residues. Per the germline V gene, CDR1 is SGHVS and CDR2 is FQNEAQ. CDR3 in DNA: TGTGCCAGCAGGTGGGACAGGGGGGATGAGCAGTTCTTC. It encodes CASRWDRGDEQFF.

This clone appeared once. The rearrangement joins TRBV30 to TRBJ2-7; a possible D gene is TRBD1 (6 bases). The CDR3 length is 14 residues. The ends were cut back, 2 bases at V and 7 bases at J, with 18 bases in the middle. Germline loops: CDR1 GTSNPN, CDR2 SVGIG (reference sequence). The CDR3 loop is CAWSSGQSMGEQYF. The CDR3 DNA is TGTGCCTGGAGTTCGGGACAATCGATGGGGGAGCAGTACTTC. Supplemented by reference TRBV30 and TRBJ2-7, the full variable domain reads SQTIHQWPATLVQPVGSPLSLECTVEGTSNPNLYWYRQAAGRGLQLLFYSVGIGQISSEVPQNLSASRPQDRQFILSSKKLLLSDSGFYLCAWSSGQSMGEQYFGPGTRLTVT.

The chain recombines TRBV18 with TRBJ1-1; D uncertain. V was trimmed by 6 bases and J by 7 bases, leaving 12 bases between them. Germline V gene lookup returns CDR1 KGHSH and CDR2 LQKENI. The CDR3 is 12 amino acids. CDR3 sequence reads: CASSRTPDEAFF. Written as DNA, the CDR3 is TGTGCCAGCTCTCGAACCCCGGATGAAGCTTTCTTT.